This TCR beta chain originates from a study of CD4 T cells in relation to SARS-CoV-2 and coronaviruses. Study information: After around 10 days of antigen culture, PBMC TCR beta CDR3s were sequenced. The negative reference was HIV-1 Nef peptide pool or peptide-free culture. Study-wide results and limits: In roughly two thirds of donors, memory CD4+ clonotypes crossrecognized SARS-CoV-2 and at least one common cold coronavirus spike.

The unexposed donors gave CD4+ T cells in about 2011-2018, prior to COVID-19. The cells were cultured for over eight days before CD4+ T cells were isolated. As cell numbers allowed, unexposed-donor CD4+ T cells faced SARS-CoV-2 S/N and four cold-coronavirus spikes. As to this clone: What it recognizes is unknown.

The method was immunoSEQ multiplex PCR; TCRdb's version includes in-frame clones alone and lacks a portion of them. Of about 23,000 clones in the sample, more than 75% were seen once. The clonotype originates from a human donor in good health. Material for sequencing was CD4+ T cells from PBMCs, cultured in vitro.

The CDR3 sequence: CSVSNRARGNTQYF. The DNA for the CDR3 is TGCAGCGTTTCCAACAGGGCCAGAGGGAATACGCAGTATTTT. The chain has TRBV29-1 and TRBJ2-3; D perhaps matches TRBD1 (6 bases). The CDR3 covers 14 residues. Trimming removed 5 bases from V and 7 bases from J, with 19 bases in between. Germline CDR1 SQVTM, CDR2 ANQGSEA.